The clone carrying this T cell receptor beta chain was observed at least ten times. Its target is not known. CDR3 length equals 14 residues. V lost 0 bases to trimming and J lost 1 base, with 6 bases between them. CDR1 and CDR2 (germline): MNHEY, SVGAGI. This sample is part of a study of identical twins. Study-wide results and limits: The conclusions drew on cross-sectional statistical analysis instead of tracking the same donors. Twins shared out-of-frame alpha sequences with excess low generation probability. A lower insertion count was a feature of abundant cord blood beta clonotypes, with no such feature in memory repertoires.

A universal primer site was added by template switching, and unique molecular identifiers were carried by the cDNA. TCRdb itself ran the 5' RACE reads through MiXCR, one entry per CDR3 protein. The sample shows hundreds of thousands of distinct CDR3 sequences, about 12% of them seen only once. These same data were also listed under a study on yellow fever vaccine responses in identical twins.

The receptor's source is a woman under 30 in good health. The rearrangement links TRBV6-5 to TRBJ1-1, with D tentatively TRBD1 (5 bases). Sequencing was carried out using PBMCs. CDR3 sequence: CASSYSGGNTEAFF. The CDR3 bases are TGTGCCAGCAGTTACTCGGGGGGGAACACTGAAGCTTTCTTT.